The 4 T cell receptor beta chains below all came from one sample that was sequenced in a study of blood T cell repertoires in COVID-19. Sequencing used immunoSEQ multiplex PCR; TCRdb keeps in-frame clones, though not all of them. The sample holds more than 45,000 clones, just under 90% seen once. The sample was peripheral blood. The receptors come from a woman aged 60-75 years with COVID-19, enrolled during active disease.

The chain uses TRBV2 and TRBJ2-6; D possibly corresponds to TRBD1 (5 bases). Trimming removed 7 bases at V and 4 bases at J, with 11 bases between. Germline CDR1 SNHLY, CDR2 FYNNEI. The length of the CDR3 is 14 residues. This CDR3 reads CASKQVGGANVLTF. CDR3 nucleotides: TGTGCCAGCAAACAGGTTGGAGGGGCCAACGTCCTGACTTTC.

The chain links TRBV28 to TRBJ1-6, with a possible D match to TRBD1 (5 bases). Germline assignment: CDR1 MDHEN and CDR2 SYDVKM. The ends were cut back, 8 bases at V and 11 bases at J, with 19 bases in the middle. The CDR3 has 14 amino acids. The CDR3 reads CASRPTGGGPPLHF. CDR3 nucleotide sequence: TGTGCCAGCCGACCGACGGGGGGGGGTCCACCCCTCCACTTT.

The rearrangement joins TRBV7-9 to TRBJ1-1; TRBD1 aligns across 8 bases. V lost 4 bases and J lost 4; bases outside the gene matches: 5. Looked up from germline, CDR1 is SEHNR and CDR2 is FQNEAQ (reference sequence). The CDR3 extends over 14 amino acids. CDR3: CASSSPGQATEAFF. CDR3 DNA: TGTGCCAGCAGCTCGCCGGGACAGGCCACTGAAGCTTTCTTT. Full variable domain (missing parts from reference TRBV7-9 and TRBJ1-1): DTGVSQNPRHKITKRGQNVTFRCDPISEHNRLYWYRQTLGQGPEFLTYFQNEAQLEKSRLLSDRFSAERPKGSFSTLEIQRTEQGDSAMYLCASSSPGQATEAFFGQGTRLTVV.

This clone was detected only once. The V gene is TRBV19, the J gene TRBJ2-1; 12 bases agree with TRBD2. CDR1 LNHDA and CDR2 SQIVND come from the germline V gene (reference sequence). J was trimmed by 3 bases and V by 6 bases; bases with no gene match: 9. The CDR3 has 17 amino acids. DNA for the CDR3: TGTGCCAGTAGCGAGTCGACTAGCGGGAGACTCTACAATGAGCAGTTCTTC. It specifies CASSESTSGRLYNEQFF.